This TCR beta chain is drawn from a study of blood T cell repertoires in COVID-19. Per germline, CDR1 GTSNPN and CDR2 SVGIG (reference sequence). This CDR3 spans 12 amino acids. The V and J ends lost 0 bases and 10 bases, in that order; junction bases with no gene match: 3. Produced via immunoSEQ multiplex PCR; TCRdb's table is partial and in-frame only. The sample has 150,000 to 200,000 clones, about 80% seen once. The specimen sequenced was PBMCs or T cells enriched from blood (not recorded which). V is TRBV30 and J is TRBJ2-3, with TRBD2 matching 8 bases. The TCR originated in a man aged 50 to 59 who had recovered from COVID-19. The CDR3 DNA follows: TGTGCCTGGAGTGTTTCTAGCGGGCCGCAGTATTTT. As protein: CAWSVSSGPQYF.